This T cell receptor beta chain was captured in a study of CD8 T cells in ankylosing spondylitis. A remark on this clonotype: Its target is not known.

V was shortened by 1 base and J by 2 bases, with 11 bases between the two germline ends. The CDR3 loop spans 15 amino acids. In germline, CDR1 is KGHSY, CDR2 FQNENV. A quantitative 5'-RACE method, one with molecular barcodes, was used to make TCR beta libraries. MiXCR, applied by TCRdb to the 5' RACE reads, yields one record per CDR3 protein. The sample has 150,000 to 200,000 distinct CDR3 sequences, around a sixth seen once. Study conclusions and caveats: Disease-linked clones bore a CD8+ phenotype, appearing relatively rarely in peripheral blood.

The sequenced sample was blood, either unsorted or a sorted T cell fraction (not recorded which). The sequence came from a male donor between 5 and 35 years old with ankylosing spondylitis or in good health (not recorded which). This chain links TRBV16 with TRBJ2-5; D may be TRBD1 (5 bases). CDR3 amino acids: CASSQFLGQQETQYF. DNA of the CDR3: TGTGCCAGCAGCCAATTCTTGGGGCAGCAAGAGACCCAGTACTTC.